This T cell receptor beta chain was sequenced for a study of regulatory T cells in long-lasting Graves disease. Whole-study findings and limits: Reduced TCR diversity was observed in persistent Graves' patients versus newly diagnosed patients.

HTBI primers from iRepertoire and Arm-PCR of CDR3 regions yielded the TCR beta libraries. MiXCR, run by TCRdb on the multiplex PCR reads, gives a single entry per CDR3 protein. The repertoire has 420,000 or so distinct CDR3 sequences, about 17% of them found once; the top ten carry around a quarter. This CDR3 comprises 15 residues. CDR1 is ENHRY, CDR2 SYGVKD, per germline. V trimming: 6 bases; J trimming: 3 bases; junction bases outside the gene matches: 9. The time point here: newly diagnosed GD, antithyroid drugs for less than 3 months. Extracted PBMC RNA gave rise to the TCR library. This clonotype was seen more than once but under ten times. Its antigen is unknown. These same records also appear under a second study, on T cells in Graves' hyperthyroidism and ophthalmopathy.

The TCR originated in a woman aged 18-35 years with Graves disease. The chain combines TRBV10-3 with TRBJ2-7; 9 nucleotides match TRBD1. The source material was peripheral blood mononuclear cells (PBMCs), sampled at new diagnosis, from a patient treated with antithyroid drugs. Here the CDR3 DNA reads TGTGCCATCAGGGCAGGACAGGGGTATAACTACGAGCAGTACTTC. Translation gives CAIRAGQGYNYEQYF.